The T cell receptor (beta chain) described here comes from a study of blood T cell repertoires in COVID-19. Study as a whole: COVID-19 samples, acute and convalescent, were from the United States, Italy and Spain. The analysed material was cDNA or gDNA that came from T cells, B-cell-depleted T cells, or PBMCs.

Authors' methods: Reference gene primer amplification gave nucleated cell count estimates. TCRdb keeps only in-frame clones here, not all; method: immunoSEQ multiplex PCR. V, J and clone size are taken as reported in that table, and D and trimming were inferred from the DNA itself. Of around 110,000 clones in the sample, 80% to 95% are singletons; the top ten hold over 1%. The sequence was obtained from a woman aged 30 to 39 with acute or convalescent COVID-19. Sequenced: peripheral blood.

This CDR3 reads CASSQGGRSNQPQHF. The CDR3 nucleotides read TGTGCCAGCAGCCAAGGGGGCAGGAGCAATCAGCCCCAGCATTTT. This chain uses TRBV3-1 (or the pseudogene TRBV3-2) with TRBJ1-5; maybe TRBD1 (5 bases). The germline V and J ends were trimmed by 1 base and 1 base, with 8 bases remaining between them. Germline V gene lookup returns CDR1 LGHDT and CDR2 YNNKEL (reference sequence). The length of the CDR3 is 15 residues.